What follows are 12 T cell receptor beta chains derived from one specimen sequenced in a study of OX40 agonist ivuxolimab in advanced cancers. Some clones are missing from TCRdb's copy, which holds only in-frame ones; the method was immunoSEQ multiplex PCR. The top ten hold 4% to 6% of the sample, which has around 70,000 clones, roughly four fifths seen once. Here the sequenced sample was CD4+ or CD8+ T cells sorted from blood, taken in a trial of the OX40 agonist ivuxolimab. The receptors here all came from an adult with an advanced solid tumor such as melanoma, head and neck, liver or kidney cancer.

This clone was found a few times. This rearrangement joins TRBV28 to TRBJ1-5; possible D gene TRBD1, 6 bases. This CDR3 comprises 13 residues. Germline V gene sequence: CDR1 MDHEN, CDR2 SYDVKM. V lost 6 bases, J lost 7 bases, and 13 bases lay in between. The CDR3 protein is CASSSGGLQPQHF. The CDR3 DNA reads TGTGCCAGCAGCTCTGGGGGGCTCCAGCCCCAGCATTTT.

This clone was seen more than once but under ten times. The chain combines TRBV25-1 with TRBJ2-3; 9 bases line up with TRBD2. After removal of 3 bases from V and 4 bases from J, the junction contained 11 bases not matched to a gene. The CDR3 has 17 amino acids. Germline-derived CDR1 and CDR2 are MGHDK and SYGVNS. The CDR3 loop is CASSDPAGGVRADTQYF. The CDR3 DNA reads as TGTGCCAGCAGTGATCCAGCGGGAGGTGTTCGGGCAGATACGCAGTATTTT.

The CDR3 sequence is CASSFRDINHYEQYF. DNA for the CDR3: TGTGCCAGCAGCTTTAGGGATATCAACCACTACGAGCAGTACTTC. The genes are TRBV5-6 and TRBJ2-7; unclear D gene. V lost 2 bases, J lost 3 bases, and 15 bases lay in between. Germline V lookup: CDR1 SGHDT, CDR2 YYEEEE. This CDR3 is 15 amino acids long.

V usage is TRBV5-6 and J usage is TRBJ1-5; D is perhaps TRBD1 (6 bases). Trimming removed 0 bases from V and 5 bases from J, with 18 bases in between. The CDR3 totals 17 residues. The germline gives CDR1 SGHDT, CDR2 YYEEEE. CDR3 DNA sequence: TGTGCCAGCAGCTTGGTGGGCGTAGGGGGGAGAGATCAGCCCCAGCATTTT. Translated, it gives CASSLVGVGGRDQPQHF.

The chain has TRBV5-1 and TRBJ1-2, with D possibly TRBD1 on 6 matching bases. Deletions cut 0 bases from V and 7 bases from J, with 10 bases between. CDR1 is SGHRS and CDR2 is YFSETQ in the germline V gene. The CDR3 totals 13 residues. The DNA of the CDR3 is TGCGCCAGCAGCTTGGACAGGGCCACTGGCTACACCTTC. Residues: CASSLDRATGYTF.

This clone has a single count. The rearrangement links TRBV2 to TRBJ1-1; D is possibly TRBD1 (6 bases). V shed 6 bases and J shed 4 bases, with 12 bases lying between them. CDR1 and CDR2 from the germline V gene are SNHLY and FYNNEI. The CDR3 has 13 amino acids. The CDR3 DNA is TGTGCCAGCAGCAAAGAGGGGGGCACTGAAGCTTTCTTT. Translation: CASSKEGGTEAFF.

The genes are TRBV7-8 and TRBJ2-2; D is perhaps TRBD1 (6 bases). The V gene's germline CDR1 is SGHVS and CDR2 FQNEAQ. This CDR3 has 15 amino acids. V dropped 6 bases and J dropped 5 bases, with 16 bases sitting between them. The chain's CDR3 is CASSFKLRGTGELFF. The DNA of the CDR3 is TGTGCCAGCAGTTTCAAACTCAGGGGTACCGGGGAGCTGTTTTTT.

The V gene is TRBV5-1, the J gene TRBJ2-5, with TRBD1 matching over 9 bases. The CDR3 has 15 residues. V lost 2 bases and J lost 5; bases outside the gene matches: 7. In germline, CDR1 is SGHRS, CDR2 YFSETQ. CDR3 in DNA: TGCGCCAGCAGCTTAAATACAGGGGGCGGGGAGACCCAGTACTTC. This translates into CASSLNTGGGETQYF.

V usage is TRBV9 and J usage is TRBJ2-5; 10 bases align to TRBD1. After removal of 2 bases from V and 4 bases from J, the junction contained 5 bases not matched to a gene. The CDR3 loop spans 15 amino acids. Germline values: CDR1 SGDLS, CDR2 YYNGEE. The CDR3 spells CASSVGTGVGETQYF. In DNA form, the CDR3 reads TGTGCCAGCAGCGTGGGGACAGGGGTGGGAGAGACCCAGTACTTC.

This sequence joins TRBV2 and TRBJ1-3, with TRBD1 as a possible D gene (5 bases). The germline V gene has CDR1 SNHLY and CDR2 FYNNEI. The CDR3 sequence is 13 residues long. With 4 bases removed from V and 4 bases from J, the gap between germline ends came to 8 bases. The CDR3 reads CASSAGEGNTIYF. CDR3 nucleotides: TGTGCCAGCAGTGCGGGGGAGGGAAACACCATATATTTT.

The chain carries TRBV7-8 and TRBJ1-5; 7 nucleotides match TRBD1. CDR1 SGHVS and CDR2 FQNEAQ come from the germline V gene. The CDR3 length is 15 residues. V dropped 5 bases and J dropped 5; count of bases not matched to a gene: 9. The CDR3 loop reads CASSPTGAGYQPQHF. The CDR3 coding sequence is TGTGCCAGCAGCCCCACAGGGGCCGGTTATCAGCCCCAGCATTTT.

The chain combines TRBV9 with TRBJ2-1; the D is unclear. Germline lookup yields CDR1 SGDLS and CDR2 YYNGEE. Trimming shortened V by 3 bases and J by 9 bases, and 19 bases separated the two germline ends. CDR3 length equals 15 residues. The CDR3 protein is CASSGAFLDYAEQFF. The CDR3 DNA sequence: TGTGCCAGCAGCGGAGCCTTTCTAGATTACGCTGAGCAGTTCTTC.